This entry describes one T cell receptor (beta chain). The data were obtained in a study of blood T cell repertoires in COVID-19. This study enrolled people aged about 18 to 100 from about two dozen US geographic areas. As processed by the authors: Amplified reference gene primers provided the basis for estimating nucleated cell counts. Produced via immunoSEQ multiplex PCR; TCRdb's table is partial and in-frame only. V and J calls and clone size are those listed in that table; D and trimming were worked out from the DNA. The table lists 250,000 to 350,000 clones, approximately 90% of them singletons. This CDR3 has 12 amino acids. Germline V lookup: CDR1 SGHKS, CDR2 YYEKEE (reference sequence). V lost 0 bases, J lost 4 bases, and 5 bases lay in between.

The source of this sequence is a woman aged 18-29 years who had recovered from COVID-19. Input material: PBMCs or T cells enriched from blood (not recorded which). V gene TRBV5-5 combines with J gene TRBJ2-7, with D possibly being TRBD2 (5 bases). CDR3 protein: CASSLVAYEQYF. The CDR3 DNA reads TGTGCCAGCAGCTTGGTAGCGTACGAGCAGTACTTC.